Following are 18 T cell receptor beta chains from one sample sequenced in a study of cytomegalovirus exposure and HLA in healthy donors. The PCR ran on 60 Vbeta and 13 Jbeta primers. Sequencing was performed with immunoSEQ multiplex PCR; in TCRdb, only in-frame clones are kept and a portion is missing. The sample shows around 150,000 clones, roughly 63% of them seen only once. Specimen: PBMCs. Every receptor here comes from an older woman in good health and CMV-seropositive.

CDR3 DNA sequence: TGTGCCAGCAGCTTTGTAGCGGGTCAATACGAGCAGTACTTC. Protein sequence: CASSFVAGQYEQYF. The V gene is TRBV7-2, the J gene TRBJ2-5, with 7 bases matching TRBD2. The end of the DNA fits TRBJ2-7 better, so the J call may be wrong. The germline V gene encodes CDR1 SGHTA and CDR2 FQGNSA. The CDR3 extends over 14 amino acids.

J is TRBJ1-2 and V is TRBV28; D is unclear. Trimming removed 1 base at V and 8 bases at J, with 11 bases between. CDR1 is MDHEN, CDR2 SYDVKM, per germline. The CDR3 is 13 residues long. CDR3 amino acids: CASSLFARGGYTF. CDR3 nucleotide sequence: TGTGCCAGCAGTTTATTTGCCCGAGGGGGCTACACCTTC.

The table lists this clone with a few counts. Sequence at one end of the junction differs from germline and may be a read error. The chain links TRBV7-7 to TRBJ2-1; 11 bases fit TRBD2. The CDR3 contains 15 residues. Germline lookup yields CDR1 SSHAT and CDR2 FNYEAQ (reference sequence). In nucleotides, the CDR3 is TGTGCTAGCAGCCCCGGGACTAGCGGAGGGAATGAGCAGTTCTTC. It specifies CASSPGTSGGNEQFF. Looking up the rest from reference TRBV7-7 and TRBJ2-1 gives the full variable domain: GAGVSQSPRYKVTKRGQDVTLRCDPISSHATLYWYQQALGQGPEFLTYFNYEAQPDKSGLPSDRFSAERPEGSISTLTIQRTEQRDSAMYRCASSPGTSGGNEQFFGPGTRLTVL.

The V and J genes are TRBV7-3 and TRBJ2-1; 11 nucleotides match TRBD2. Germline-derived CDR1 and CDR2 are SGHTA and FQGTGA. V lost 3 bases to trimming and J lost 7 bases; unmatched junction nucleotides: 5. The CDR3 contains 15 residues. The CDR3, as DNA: TGTGCCAGCAGCTTTACTAGCGGGAGTAGAAATGAGCAGTTCTTC. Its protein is CASSFTSGSRNEQFF. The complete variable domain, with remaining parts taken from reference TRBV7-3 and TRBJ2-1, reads GAGVSQTPSNKVTEKGKYVELRCDPISGHTALYWYRQSLGQGPEFLIYFQGTGAADDSGLPNDRFFAVRPEGSVSTLKIQRTERGDSAVYLCASSFTSGSRNEQFFGPGTRLTVL.

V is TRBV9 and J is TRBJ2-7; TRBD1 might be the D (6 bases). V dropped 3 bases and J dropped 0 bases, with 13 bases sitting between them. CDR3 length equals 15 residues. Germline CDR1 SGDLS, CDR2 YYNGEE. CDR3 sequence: CASSATGHPSYEQYF. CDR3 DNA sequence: TGTGCCAGCAGCGCCACAGGGCACCCCTCCTACGAGCAGTACTTC.

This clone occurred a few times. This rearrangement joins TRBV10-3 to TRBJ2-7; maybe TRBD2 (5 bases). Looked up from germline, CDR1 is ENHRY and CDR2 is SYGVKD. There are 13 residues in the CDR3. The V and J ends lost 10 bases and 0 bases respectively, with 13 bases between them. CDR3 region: CATREGSSYEQYF. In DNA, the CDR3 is TGTGCCACGCGAGAGGGCAGCTCCTACGAGCAGTACTTC.

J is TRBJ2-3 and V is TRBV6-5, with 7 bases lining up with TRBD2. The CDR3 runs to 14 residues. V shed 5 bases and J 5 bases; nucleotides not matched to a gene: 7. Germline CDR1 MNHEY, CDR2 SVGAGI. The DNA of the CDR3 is TGTGCCAGCAGTCTCGGACTAGAGCGAGATACGCAGTATTTT. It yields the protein CASSLGLERDTQYF.

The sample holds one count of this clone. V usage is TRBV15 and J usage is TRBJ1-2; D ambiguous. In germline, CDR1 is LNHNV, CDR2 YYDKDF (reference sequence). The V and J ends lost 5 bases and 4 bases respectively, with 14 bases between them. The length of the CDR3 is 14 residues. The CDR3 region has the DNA TGTGCCACCAGCGGAGGGAGAATGGGCTATGGCTACACCTTC. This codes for CATSGGRMGYGYTF.

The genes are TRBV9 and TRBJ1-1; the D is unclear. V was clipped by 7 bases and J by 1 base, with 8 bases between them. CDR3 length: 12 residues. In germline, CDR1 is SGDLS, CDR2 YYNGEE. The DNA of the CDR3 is TGTGCCAGCGCCCCAGGGAACACTGAAGCTTTCTTT. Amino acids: CASAPGNTEAFF.

The CDR3 coding sequence is TGTGCCAGTAGTCAAGACCCCAGGGGGATAAGCAATCAGCCCCAGCATTTT. As protein: CASSQDPRGISNQPQHF. This chain uses TRBV19 with TRBJ1-5; 7 bases align to TRBD1. Per germline, CDR1 LNHDA and CDR2 SQIVND (reference sequence). The CDR3 length is 17 residues. V was pared by 5 bases and J by 1 base, with 11 bases of the junction left unmatched.

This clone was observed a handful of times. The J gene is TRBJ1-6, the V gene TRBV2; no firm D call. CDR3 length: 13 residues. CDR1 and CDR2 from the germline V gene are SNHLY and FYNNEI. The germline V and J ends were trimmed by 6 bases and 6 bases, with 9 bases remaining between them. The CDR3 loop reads CASSAAGNSPLHF. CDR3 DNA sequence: TGTGCCAGCAGCGCCGCCGGTAATTCACCCCTCCACTTT.

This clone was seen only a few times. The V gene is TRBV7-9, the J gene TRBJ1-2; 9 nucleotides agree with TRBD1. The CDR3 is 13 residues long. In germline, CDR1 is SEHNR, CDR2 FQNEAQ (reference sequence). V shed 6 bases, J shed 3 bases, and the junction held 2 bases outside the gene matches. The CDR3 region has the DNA TGTGCCAGCAGAGGACAGGGGTACTATGGCTACACCTTC. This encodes CASRGQGYYGYTF.

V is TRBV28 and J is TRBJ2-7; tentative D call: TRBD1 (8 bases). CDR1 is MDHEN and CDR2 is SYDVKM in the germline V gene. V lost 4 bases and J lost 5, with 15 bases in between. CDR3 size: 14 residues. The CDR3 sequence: CASSYRGGVDEQYF. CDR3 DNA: TGTGCCAGCAGTTACAGGGGGGGGGTTGACGAGCAGTACTTC.

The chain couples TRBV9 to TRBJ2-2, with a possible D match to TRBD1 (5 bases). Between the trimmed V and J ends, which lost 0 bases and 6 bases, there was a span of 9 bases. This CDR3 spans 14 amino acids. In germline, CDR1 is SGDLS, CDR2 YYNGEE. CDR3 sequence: CASSVGQGSGELFF. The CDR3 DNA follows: TGTGCCAGCAGCGTAGGGCAGGGCTCCGGGGAGCTGTTTTTT.

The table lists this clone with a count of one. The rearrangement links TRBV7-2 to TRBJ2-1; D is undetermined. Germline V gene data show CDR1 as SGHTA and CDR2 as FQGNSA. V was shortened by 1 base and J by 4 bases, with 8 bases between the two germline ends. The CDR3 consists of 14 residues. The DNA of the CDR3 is TGTGCCAGCAGCTTAGGTTCCGGGTACAATGAGCAGTTCTTC. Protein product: CASSLGSGYNEQFF.

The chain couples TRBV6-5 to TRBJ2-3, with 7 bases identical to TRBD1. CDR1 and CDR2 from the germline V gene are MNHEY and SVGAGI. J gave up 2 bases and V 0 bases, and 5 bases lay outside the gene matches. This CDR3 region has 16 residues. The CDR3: CASSYSSGGHTDTQYF. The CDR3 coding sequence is TGTGCCAGCAGTTACTCTTCAGGGGGACACACAGATACGCAGTATTTT.

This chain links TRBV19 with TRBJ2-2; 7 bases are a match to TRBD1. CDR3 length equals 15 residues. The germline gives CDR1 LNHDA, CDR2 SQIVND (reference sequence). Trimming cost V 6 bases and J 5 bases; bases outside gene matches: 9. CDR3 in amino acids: CASSWYRGETGELFF. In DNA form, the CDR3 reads TGTGCCAGTAGCTGGTACAGGGGAGAGACCGGGGAGCTGTTTTTT.

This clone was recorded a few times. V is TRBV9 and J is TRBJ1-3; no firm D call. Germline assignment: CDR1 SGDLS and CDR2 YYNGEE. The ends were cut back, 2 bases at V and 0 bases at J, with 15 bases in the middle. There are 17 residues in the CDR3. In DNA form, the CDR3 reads TGTGCCAGCAGCGTGGGCTTACAGACGCGCTCTGGAAACACCATATATTTT. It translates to CASSVGLQTRSGNTIYF.